The 32 T cell receptor beta chains below all came from one sample that was sequenced in a study of blood T cell repertoires in COVID-19. Profiled with immunoSEQ multiplex PCR; TCRdb holds only in-frame clones, not every one. The repertoire holds about 230,000 clones, with around 92% as singletons. Sequenced: PBMCs or T cells enriched from blood (not recorded which). Receptors were obtained from a woman in her 30s with acute COVID-19.

The V and J genes are TRBV7-6 and TRBJ2-2; D possibly corresponds to TRBD1 (5 bases). Germline CDR1 and CDR2: SGHVS and FNYEAQ. Trimming pared 5 bases from V and 5 bases from J, leaving 9 bases between. This CDR3 region has 13 residues. CDR3: CASSQTDTGELFF. The CDR3 DNA reads TGTGCCAGCAGCCAGACAGATACCGGGGAGCTGTTTTTT. The full variable domain, its missing parts supplied by reference TRBV7-6 and TRBJ2-2, is GAGVSQSPRYKVTKRGQDVALRCDPISGHVSLYWYRQALGQGPEFLTYFNYEAQQDKSGLPNDRFSAERPEGSISTLTIQRTEQRDSAMYRCASSQTDTGELFFGEGSRLTVL.

The V call is TRBV5-1, the J call TRBJ2-5; tentatively, D is TRBD2 (6 bases). The CDR3 consists of 15 residues. V lost 4 bases and J lost 2, with 15 bases in between. Germline V gene data show CDR1 as SGHRS and CDR2 as YFSETQ. CDR3 in DNA: TGCGCCAGCAGCCAGGGACTTCTGGATCAAGAGACCCAGTACTTC. Its translation: CASSQGLLDQETQYF.

The chain is built from TRBV15 and TRBJ1-2, with D unclear. The germline gives CDR1 LNHNV, CDR2 YYDKDF (reference sequence). Trimming left V 0 bases short and J 8 bases short, with 13 bases between. This CDR3 spans 14 amino acids. The CDR3 loop is CATSRDAGIGGYTF. The CDR3 nucleotides read TGTGCCACCAGCAGAGATGCGGGGATTGGGGGCTACACCTTC.

The J gene is TRBJ2-7, the V gene TRBV10-2, with TRBD1 matching 7 bases. Germline V CDR1 and CDR2: WSHSY, SAAADI. After removal of 6 bases from V and 0 bases from J, the junction contained 5 bases not matched to a gene. The CDR3 loop spans 14 amino acids. DNA for the CDR3: TGCGCCAGCAGAACAGGGGTGGGCTCCTACGAGCAGTACTTC. Protein sequence: CASRTGVGSYEQYF.

The chain combines TRBV19 with TRBJ1-5; D may be TRBD1 (6 bases). This CDR3 has 16 amino acids. V dropped 3 bases and J dropped 2 bases, with 14 bases sitting between them. Germline V lookup: CDR1 LNHDA, CDR2 SQIVND (reference sequence). The CDR3 sequence: CASSITGSVGNQPQHF. For the CDR3, the DNA is TGTGCCAGTAGTATTACAGGGTCCGTGGGCAATCAGCCCCAGCATTTT.

The V call is TRBV29-1, the J call TRBJ1-5; the D gene is possibly TRBD1 (6 bases). V lost 6 bases, J lost 3 bases, and 12 bases lay in between. The length of the CDR3 is 13 residues. Germline CDR1 reads SQVTM; CDR2 reads ANQGSEA. Written as DNA, the CDR3 is TGCAGCGTAGGGGCAGGGGACAATCAGCCCCAGCATTTT. Translating it yields CSVGAGDNQPQHF.

The rearrangement links TRBV10-2 to TRBJ1-1, with D unclear. V dropped 8 bases and J dropped 0 bases, with 7 bases sitting between them. Germline V lookup: CDR1 WSHSY, CDR2 SAAADI. The CDR3 runs to 12 residues. The CDR3 region is CASESLNTEAFF. DNA of the CDR3: TGCGCCAGCGAAAGCTTGAACACTGAAGCTTTCTTT.

This clone was found once. V and J are TRBV2 and TRBJ2-1; 12 nucleotides line up with TRBD2. V was pared by 2 bases and J by 5 bases, with 1 base of the junction left unmatched. The CDR3 contains 15 residues. The V gene's germline CDR1 is SNHLY and CDR2 FYNNEI. The chain's CDR3 is CASSELAGGDNEQFF. For the CDR3, the DNA is TGTGCCAGCAGTGAACTAGCGGGGGGGGACAATGAGCAGTTCTTC. Together with reference TRBV2 and TRBJ2-1, the CDR3 gives the full variable domain: EPEVTQTPSHQVTQMGQEVILRCVPISNHLYFYWYRQILGQKVEFLVSFYNNEISEKSEIFDDQFSVERPDGSNFTLKIRSTKLEDSAMYFCASSELAGGDNEQFFGPGTRLTVL.

This clone was counted at least ten times. This chain joins TRBV3-1 (or the pseudogene TRBV3-2) and TRBJ2-7; D call uncertain. The CDR3 has 12 amino acids. The germline gives CDR1 LGHDT, CDR2 YNNKEL (reference sequence). Trimming took off 1 base at V and 7 bases at J, with 8 bases between the two ends. CDR3 nucleotides: TGTGCCAGCAGCCAAGTCAGGTCTGAGCAGTACTTC. This gives the protein CASSQVRSEQYF.

The chain has TRBV29-1 and TRBJ1-2; D ambiguous. The germline CDR1 and CDR2 sequences are SQVTM and ANQGSEA. The CDR3 is 14 amino acids. Trimming removed 0 bases from V and 1 base from J, with 9 bases in between. The CDR3 DNA sequence: TGCAGCGTTGAAGATGCGGGATTTAACTATGGCTACACCTTC. Translation gives CSVEDAGFNYGYTF.

The V call is TRBV3-1 (or the pseudogene TRBV3-2), the J call TRBJ1-3; D possibly corresponds to TRBD1 (6 bases). The length of the CDR3 is 14 residues. Germline V gene lookup returns CDR1 LGHDT and CDR2 YNNKEL (reference sequence). V was clipped by 4 bases and J by 0 bases, with 7 bases between them. The CDR3 nucleotides are TGTGCCAGCAGCCGACAGGTCTCTGGAAACACCATATATTTT. Translating gives CASSRQVSGNTIYF.

The V gene is TRBV7-2, the J gene TRBJ1-5, with 10 bases matching TRBD1. The length of the CDR3 is 16 residues. V was clipped by 2 bases and J by 4 bases; unmatched bases: 5. Germline V gene lookup returns CDR1 SGHTA and CDR2 FQGNSA. CDR3 in amino acids: CASSLMGQGLNQPQHF. CDR3 sequence (DNA): TGTGCCAGCAGCTTAATGGGACAGGGGCTAAATCAGCCCCAGCATTTT.

The V call is TRBV27, the J call TRBJ1-6; D call uncertain. Trimming shortened V by 3 bases and J by 7 bases, and 13 bases separated the two germline ends. Germline loops: CDR1 MNHEY, CDR2 SMNVEV (reference sequence). CDR3 length: 15 residues. The CDR3 spells CASSFGGLINSPLHF. The CDR3 nucleotides are TGTGCCAGCAGTTTTGGAGGGCTTATCAATTCACCCCTCCACTTT.

The V gene is TRBV7-2, the J gene TRBJ1-1; 7 bases are shared with TRBD1. The V gene's germline CDR1 is SGHTA and CDR2 FQGNSA. The CDR3 is 17 amino acids. Trimming took 1 base from V and 0 from J; bases not matched to a gene: 8. The CDR3 region has the DNA TGTGCCAGCAGCTTAGGGGACAGCTCTTACATGAACACTGAAGCTTTCTTT. Translation: CASSLGDSSYMNTEAFF.

This rearrangement joins TRBV5-5 to TRBJ2-3, with no clear D. V was pared by 3 bases and J by 2 bases, with 4 bases between. Germline CDR1 SGHKS, CDR2 YYEKEE (reference sequence). CDR3 size: 12 residues. The CDR3 DNA sequence: TGTGCCAGCAGCTCCCTCACAGATACGCAGTATTTT. Translation: CASSSLTDTQYF.

This clone appeared a single time. The chain joins TRBV21-1 to TRBJ1-6; no check of the table's D call, TRBD1, against the DNA was made. TRBV21-1 is designated a pseudogene. The CDR3 runs 18 residues. DNA for the CDR3: TGTGCCAGCAGCAAAGGTCGAAAGGGGGCTTTCTATAATTCACCCCTCCACTTT. This translates into CASSKGRKGAFYNSPLHF.

The rearrangement joins TRBV5-5 to TRBJ1-2; 7 positions agree with TRBD1. CDR1 is SGHKS and CDR2 is YYEKEE in the germline V gene (reference sequence). V shed 4 bases, J shed 2 bases, and the junction held 8 bases outside the gene matches. CDR3 length: 15 amino acids. The CDR3 DNA sequence: TGTGCCAGCAGCCGTACAGGGGATGGGAACTATGGCTACACCTTC. As protein: CASSRTGDGNYGYTF. Full variable domain (rest looked up from reference TRBV5-5 and TRBJ1-2): DAGVTQSPTHLIKTRGQQVTLRCSPISGHKSVSWYQQVLGQGPQFIFQYYEKEERGRGNFPDRFSARQFPNYSSELNVNALLLGDSALYLCASSRTGDGNYGYTFGSGTRLTVV.

The chain links TRBV5-1 to TRBJ2-2; unclear D gene. CDR1 and CDR2 (germline): SGHRS, YFSETQ. This CDR3 is built from 12 residues. Trimming removed 2 bases from V and 5 bases from J, with 4 bases in between. This CDR3 is CASSFRTGELFF. The CDR3 region has the DNA TGCGCCAGCAGCTTCCGTACCGGGGAGCTGTTTTTT.

The chain joins TRBV2 to TRBJ2-6; D gene ambiguous. The V and J ends lost 4 bases and 0 bases respectively, with 4 bases between them. In germline, CDR1 is SNHLY, CDR2 FYNNEI. The CDR3 contains 14 residues. DNA for the CDR3: TGTGCCAGCAGTGTATCCTCTGGGGCCAACGTCCTGACTTTC. Its protein product is CASSVSSGANVLTF.

This chain joins TRBV18 and TRBJ1-2; D may be TRBD1 (5 bases). Looked up from germline, CDR1 is KGHSH and CDR2 is LQKENI. This CDR3 has 16 amino acids. The V gene lost 2 bases and the J gene lost 0 bases, with 13 bases spanning the gap. The CDR3 here is CASSPEWAGTNYGYTF. CDR3 sequence (DNA): TGTGCCAGCTCACCAGAGTGGGCAGGGACTAACTATGGCTACACCTTC.

V usage is TRBV29-1 and J usage is TRBJ1-1; D is perhaps TRBD1 (6 bases). CDR3 length: 13 amino acids. V was pared by 4 bases and J by 5 bases, with 14 bases between. Germline values: CDR1 SQVTM, CDR2 ANQGSEA. CDR3 in amino acids: CSVARAGETEAFF. CDR3 DNA: TGCAGCGTTGCGAGGGCAGGGGAAACTGAAGCTTTCTTT.

This chain connects TRBV5-1 to TRBJ2-3; 9 nucleotides line up with TRBD1. This CDR3 is 14 amino acids long. Germline V gene lookup returns CDR1 SGHRS and CDR2 YFSETQ. Trimming took 4 bases from V and 5 from J; bases not matched to a gene: 5. CDR3: CASSARQGGDTQYF. CDR3 in DNA: TGCGCCAGCAGCGCTCGACAGGGGGGAGATACGCAGTATTTT.

The chain employs TRBV4-2 and TRBJ2-2; 8 bases are a match to TRBD1. J was trimmed by 5 bases and V by 5 bases; bases with no gene match: 13. Germline CDR1 reads LGHNA; CDR2 reads YNFKEQ. This CDR3 is built from 17 residues. The CDR3 nucleotides are TGTGCCAGCAGCGCCTTCGCGAGGACAGGGTTTACCGGGGAGCTGTTTTTT. This sequence encodes CASSAFARTGFTGELFF.

The chain joins TRBV5-5 to TRBJ2-5, with TRBD1 identical over 12 bases. Germline CDR1 and CDR2: SGHKS and YYEKEE (reference sequence). Trimming at V came to 5 bases and at J to 12 bases, leaving 8 bases not matched to a gene. The CDR3 length is 13 residues. This CDR3 is CASSDGTGGAEYF. In nucleotides, the CDR3 is TGTGCCAGCAGTGATGGGACAGGGGGCGCTGAGTACTTC. The full variable domain, completed using reference TRBV5-5 and TRBJ2-5, is DAGVTQSPTHLIKTRGQQVTLRCSPISGHKSVSWYQQVLGQGPQFIFQYYEKEERGRGNFPDRFSARQFPNYSSELNVNALLLGDSALYLCASSDGTGGAEYFGPGTRLLVL.

This clone was seen a few times. CDR3 protein: CASSYAGQDEQFF. CDR3 coding DNA: TGTGCCAGCAGTTATGCGGGGCAAGATGAGCAGTTCTTC. This chain connects TRBV6-2 or TRBV6-3 to TRBJ2-1; D is perhaps TRBD2 (6 bases). Between the trimmed V and J ends, which lost 3 bases and 8 bases, there was a span of 11 bases. CDR1 and CDR2 (germline): MNHEY, SVGEGT. The CDR3 spans 13 residues.

The CDR3 spells CASSAGPSGANVLTF. The DNA of the CDR3 is TGTGCCAGCAGCGCGGGTCCTTCTGGGGCCAACGTCCTGACTTTC. The gene calls are TRBV7-3 and TRBJ2-6, with D possibly matching TRBD2 (5 bases). The CDR3 is 15 amino acids. V lost 5 bases and J lost 1, with 9 bases in between. Germline V gene lookup returns CDR1 SGHTA and CDR2 FQGTGA.

The chain uses TRBV29-1 and TRBJ1-2, with no clear D. The germline V and J ends were trimmed by 0 bases and 4 bases, with 12 bases remaining between them. There are 14 residues in the CDR3. Germline CDR1 and CDR2: SQVTM and ANQGSEA. CDR3 bases: TGCAGCGTTGAAGATAGCGACGGAGTCTATGGCTACACCTTC. This codes for CSVEDSDGVYGYTF.

J is TRBJ2-5 and V is TRBV7-8; D is undetermined. The length of the CDR3 is 11 residues. The germline V and J ends were trimmed by 7 bases and 4 bases, with 7 bases remaining between them. Germline V lookup: CDR1 SGHVS, CDR2 FQNEAQ. The CDR3 is CASTRRETQYF. The CDR3 coding sequence is TGTGCCAGCACGCGTCGAGAGACCCAGTACTTC.

The DNA for the CDR3 is TGTGCCAGCAGCAACAGGGTTTTCGGGGCCAACGTCCTGACTTTC. Translated: CASSNRVFGANVLTF. The J gene is TRBJ2-6, the V gene TRBV5-8, with D possibly TRBD1 on 6 matching bases. V dropped 4 bases and J dropped 4 bases, with 12 bases sitting between them. Germline CDR1 is SGHTS and CDR2 is YDEGEE. This CDR3 has 15 residues.

The chain is built from TRBV11-1 and TRBJ1-4; D unclear. CDR3 size: 14 residues. Germline values: CDR1 SGHAT, CDR2 FQDESV (reference sequence). The V gene lost 4 bases and the J gene lost 8 bases, with 14 bases spanning the gap. DNA of the CDR3: TGTGCCAGCAGCTCCCGATCCGCGGGCGAAAAACTGTTTTTT. Translation: CASSSRSAGEKLFF.

The rearrangement joins TRBV15 to TRBJ1-2; TRBD1 matches at 11 bases. The CDR3 is 17 amino acids. Germline values: CDR1 LNHNV, CDR2 YYDKDF (reference sequence). V gave up 1 base and J gave up 4 bases; unmatched junction bases: 8. The CDR3 reads CATSRGIGTGGSYGYTF. The CDR3 bases are TGTGCCACCAGCAGAGGGATCGGGACAGGGGGTAGCTATGGCTACACCTTC.

Written as DNA, the CDR3 is TGTGCCAGCAGCCGCTCGCGGGGCCCTAACAATGAGCAGTTCTTC. Translating gives CASSRSRGPNNEQFF. The chain joins TRBV6-5 to TRBJ2-1; weak D call: TRBD2 (6 bases). The CDR3 extends over 15 amino acids. V was clipped by 6 bases and J by 5 bases, with 17 bases between them. Per the germline V gene, CDR1 is MNHEY and CDR2 is SVGAGI.